The rows below give T cell receptor beta chains drawn from one sample of a study of blood T cell repertoires in COVID-19. Produced via immunoSEQ multiplex PCR; TCRdb's table is partial and in-frame only. This table holds over 200,000 clones, approximately 80% found once. The specimen was PBMCs or T cells enriched from blood (not recorded which). The receptor set was obtained from a man between 60 and 75 years old who had recovered from COVID-19. Each CDR3 is given without its conserved first and last residue. Fields, in order: V gene, clone size, J gene, CDR3 protein. Size values are once, few and many counts, or a class for expanded clones, and some rows have none.

TRBV14	NA	TRBJ2-2	ASSPSQGANTGELF
TRBV18	NA	TRBJ2-1	ASSPYVTSGGPGNEQF
TRBV9	few	TRBJ2-1	ASSSSGGARNEQF
TRBV5-1	NA	TRBJ2-1	ASSLAGDPTYNEQF
TRBV2	NA	TRBJ1-1	ASLRGNTEAF
TRBV6-2/TRBV6-3	NA	TRBJ1-3	ASSYGDVSDTIY
TRBV6-5	NA	TRBJ2-5	ASSPGAGGAETQY
TRBV27	few	TRBJ1-1	ASRTGGSNTEAF
TRBV4-3	NA	TRBJ2-5	ASSQELVTLETQY
TRBV6-5	NA	TRBJ2-7	ASRAGAGFGEQY
TRBV7-3	NA	TRBJ2-1	ASSPSRDSYNEQF
TRBV14	NA	TRBJ2-7	ASSQGRGSHSYEQY
TRBV10-2	NA	TRBJ1-4	ASSEIPGQSNEKLF
TRBV5-1	NA	TRBJ2-5	ASSLNLLETQY
TRBV10-2	NA	TRBJ1-5	ASSQTGQSNQPQH
TRBV11-3	few	TRBJ2-7	ASSLDNYEQY
TRBV7-6	NA	TRBJ2-2	ASSPRQGTSTGELF
TRBV2	NA	TRBJ1-2	ASTQDNNYGYT
TRBV10-1	once	TRBJ2-7	ASSGWRGDSYEQY
TRBV27	NA	TRBJ1-2	ASSTRTGSWYGYT
TRBV19	NA	TRBJ1-1	ASSIFSGQGDRAF
TRBV14	NA	TRBJ2-5	ASSQDPASWKTQY
TRBV19	NA	TRBJ2-6	ASSPRQGTSSGANVLT
TRBV4-3	once	TRBJ2-7	ASSRIPSRGNEQY